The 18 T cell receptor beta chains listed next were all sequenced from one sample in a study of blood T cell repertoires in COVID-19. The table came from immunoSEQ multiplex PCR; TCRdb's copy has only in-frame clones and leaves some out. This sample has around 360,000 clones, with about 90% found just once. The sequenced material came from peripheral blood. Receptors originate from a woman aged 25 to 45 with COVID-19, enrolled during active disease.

CDR3 loop: CASSLGLAGADTQYF. DNA for the CDR3: TGTGCCAGCAGCCTTGGACTAGCGGGAGCAGATACGCAGTATTTT. The V gene is TRBV3-1 (or the pseudogene TRBV3-2), the J gene TRBJ2-3; 13 nucleotides agree with TRBD2. The CDR3 is 15 residues long. Trimming took 4 bases from V and 4 from J; bases not matched to a gene: 2. Germline V gene lookup returns CDR1 LGHDT and CDR2 YNNKEL (reference sequence).

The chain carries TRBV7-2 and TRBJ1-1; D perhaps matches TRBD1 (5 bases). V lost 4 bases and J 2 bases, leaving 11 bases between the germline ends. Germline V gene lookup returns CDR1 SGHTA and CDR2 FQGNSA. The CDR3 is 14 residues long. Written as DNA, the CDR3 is TGTGCCAGCAGCTGGACGGGGGGAAACACTGAAGCTTTCTTT. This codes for CASSWTGGNTEAFF.

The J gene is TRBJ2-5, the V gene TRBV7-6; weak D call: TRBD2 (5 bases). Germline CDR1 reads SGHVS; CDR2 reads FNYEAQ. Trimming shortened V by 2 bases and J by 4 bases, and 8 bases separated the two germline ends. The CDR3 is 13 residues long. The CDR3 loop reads CASSLSGRETQYF. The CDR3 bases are TGTGCCAGCAGCTTATCGGGGAGAGAGACCCAGTACTTC.

CDR3 amino acids: CASISGSSYNEQFF. CDR3 in DNA: TGTGCCAGCATTAGCGGGAGCTCCTACAATGAGCAGTTCTTC. This chain connects TRBV27 to TRBJ2-1; 9 bases map to TRBD2. The CDR3 length is 14 residues. Germline V CDR1 and CDR2: MNHEY, SMNVEV (reference sequence). Trimming took 7 bases from V and 0 from J; bases not matched to a gene: 1.

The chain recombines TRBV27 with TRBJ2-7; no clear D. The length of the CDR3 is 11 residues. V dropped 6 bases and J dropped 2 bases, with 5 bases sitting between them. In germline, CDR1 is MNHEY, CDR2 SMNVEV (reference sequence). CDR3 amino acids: CASSPTYEQYF. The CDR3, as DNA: TGTGCCAGCAGCCCTACCTACGAGCAGTACTTC.

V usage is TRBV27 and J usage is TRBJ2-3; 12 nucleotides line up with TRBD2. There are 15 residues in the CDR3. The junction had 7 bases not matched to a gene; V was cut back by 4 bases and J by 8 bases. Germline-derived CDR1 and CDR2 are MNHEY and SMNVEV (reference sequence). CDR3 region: CASSWTSGIFGTQYF. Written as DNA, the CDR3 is TGTGCCAGCAGTTGGACTAGCGGGATTTTCGGTACGCAGTATTTT.

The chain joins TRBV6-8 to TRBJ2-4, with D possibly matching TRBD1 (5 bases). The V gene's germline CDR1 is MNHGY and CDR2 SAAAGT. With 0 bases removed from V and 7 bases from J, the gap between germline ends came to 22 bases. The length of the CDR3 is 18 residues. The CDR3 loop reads CASSYSPYSGIMGNIQYF. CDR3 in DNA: TGTGCCAGCAGTTACTCCCCATACTCAGGGATTATGGGGAACATTCAGTACTTC.

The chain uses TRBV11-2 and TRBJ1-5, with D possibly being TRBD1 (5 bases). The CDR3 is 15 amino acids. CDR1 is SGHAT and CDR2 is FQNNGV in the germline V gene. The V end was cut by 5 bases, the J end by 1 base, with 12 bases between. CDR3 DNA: TGTGCCAGCAGCCCTACGACAGAAAGCAATCAGCCCCAGCATTTT. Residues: CASSPTTESNQPQHF.

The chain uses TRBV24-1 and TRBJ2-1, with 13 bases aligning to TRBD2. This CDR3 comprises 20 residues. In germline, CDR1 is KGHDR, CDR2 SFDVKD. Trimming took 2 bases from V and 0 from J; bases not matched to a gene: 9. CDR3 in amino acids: CATSDYPGTSGASSYNEQFF. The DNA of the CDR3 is TGTGCCACCAGTGATTACCCCGGGACTAGCGGGGCGAGCTCCTACAATGAGCAGTTCTTC.

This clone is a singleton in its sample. The DNA for the CDR3 is TGTGCCAGCAGTTTATCCGCAATTCCGAGCACCGGGGAGCTGTTTTTT. The encoded protein is CASSLSAIPSTGELFF. The chain carries TRBV27 and TRBJ2-2; D uncertain. Germline V gene sequence: CDR1 MNHEY, CDR2 SMNVEV (reference sequence). The length of the CDR3 is 16 residues. V lost 0 bases, J lost 4 bases, and 12 bases lay in between.

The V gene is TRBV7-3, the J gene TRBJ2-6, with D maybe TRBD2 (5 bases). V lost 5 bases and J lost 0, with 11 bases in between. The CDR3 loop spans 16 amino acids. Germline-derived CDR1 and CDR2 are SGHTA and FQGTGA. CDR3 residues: CASSPAGDSGANVLTF. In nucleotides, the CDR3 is TGTGCCAGCAGCCCCGCCGGGGACTCTGGGGCCAACGTCCTGACTTTC.

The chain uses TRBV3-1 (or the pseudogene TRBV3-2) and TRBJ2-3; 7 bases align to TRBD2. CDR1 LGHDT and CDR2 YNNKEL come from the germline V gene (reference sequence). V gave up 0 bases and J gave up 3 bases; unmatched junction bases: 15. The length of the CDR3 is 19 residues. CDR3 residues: CASSQDLLTGTSETDTQYF. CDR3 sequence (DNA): TGTGCCAGCAGCCAAGACCTCCTAACCGGAACTAGCGAAACAGATACGCAGTATTTT.

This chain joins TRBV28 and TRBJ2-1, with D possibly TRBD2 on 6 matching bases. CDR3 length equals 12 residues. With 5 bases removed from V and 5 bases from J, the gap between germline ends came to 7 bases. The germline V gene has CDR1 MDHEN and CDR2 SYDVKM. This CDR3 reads CASSRRDNEQFF. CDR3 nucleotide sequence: TGTGCCAGCAGTCGGAGGGACAATGAGCAGTTCTTC.

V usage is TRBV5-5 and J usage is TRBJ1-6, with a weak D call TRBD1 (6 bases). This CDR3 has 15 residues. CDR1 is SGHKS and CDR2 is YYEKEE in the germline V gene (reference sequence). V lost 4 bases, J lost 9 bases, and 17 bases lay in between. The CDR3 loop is CASSTGFTGSSPLHF. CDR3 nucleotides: TGTGCCAGCAGCACCGGATTTACAGGGAGTTCACCCCTCCACTTT.

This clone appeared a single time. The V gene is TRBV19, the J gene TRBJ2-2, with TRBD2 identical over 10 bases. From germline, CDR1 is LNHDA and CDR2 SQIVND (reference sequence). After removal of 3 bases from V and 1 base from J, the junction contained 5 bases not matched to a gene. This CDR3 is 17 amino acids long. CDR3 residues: CASSILAGGQNTGELFF. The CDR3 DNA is TGTGCCAGTAGTATTTTAGCGGGAGGACAGAACACCGGGGAGCTGTTTTTT.

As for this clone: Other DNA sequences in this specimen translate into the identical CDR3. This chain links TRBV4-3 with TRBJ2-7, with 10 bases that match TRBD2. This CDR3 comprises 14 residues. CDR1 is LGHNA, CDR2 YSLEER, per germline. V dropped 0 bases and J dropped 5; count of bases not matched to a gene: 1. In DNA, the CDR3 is TGCGCCAGCAGCCAAGATCTAGCGGGGGACGAGCAGTACTTC. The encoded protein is CASSQDLAGDEQYF.

As DNA, the CDR3 is TGTGCCAGTAGTCCCATCGACAGGGTACGAACTAATGAAAAACTGTTTTTT. Protein sequence: CASSPIDRVRTNEKLFF. The V and J genes are TRBV19 and TRBJ1-4; 7 bases align to TRBD1. V gave up 5 bases and J gave up 1 base; unmatched junction bases: 10. The CDR3 is 17 residues long. Germline CDR1 LNHDA, CDR2 SQIVND (reference sequence).

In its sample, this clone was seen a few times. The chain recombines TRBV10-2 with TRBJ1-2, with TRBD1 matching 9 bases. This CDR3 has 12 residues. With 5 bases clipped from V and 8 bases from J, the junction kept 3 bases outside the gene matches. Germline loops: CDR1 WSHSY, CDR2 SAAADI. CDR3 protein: CASSRGQGGYTF. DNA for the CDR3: TGCGCCAGCAGTCGTGGACAGGGGGGCTACACCTTC.